A single sample is the source of the 21 T cell receptor beta chains below, sequenced in a study of Ad26.COV2.S vaccination and SARS-CoV-2 variants. Only in-frame clones appear in the TCRdb table, and some are missing; sequencing was by immunoSEQ multiplex PCR. The table shows around 350,000 clones, with about 90% occurring only once. The sequences come from peripheral blood, collected after recovery from COVID-19. The receptor set was obtained from a human donor who had recovered from COVID-19.

The V and J genes are TRBV9 and TRBJ2-1; 9 bases match TRBD1. CDR1 is SGDLS and CDR2 is YYNGEE in the germline V gene. This CDR3 region has 14 residues. The trim removed 3 bases at V and 6 bases at J, leaving 4 bases unmatched. CDR3 DNA: TGTGCCAGCAGCGGAGACAGGGGGGCCAATGAGCAGTTCTTC. Residues: CASSGDRGANEQFF.

V and J are TRBV2 and TRBJ2-1; D unclear. Trimming took off 0 bases at V and 8 bases at J, with 11 bases between the two ends. This CDR3 comprises 14 residues. The V gene's germline CDR1 is SNHLY and CDR2 FYNNEI. CDR3 DNA sequence: TGTGCCAGCAGTGAAGCGCTTCTGGGTCATGAGCAGTTCTTC. Translating gives CASSEALLGHEQFF.

The chain couples TRBV7-9 to TRBJ1-4, with D unresolved. V was trimmed by 4 bases and J by 8 bases, leaving 8 bases between them. Germline CDR1 reads SEHNR; CDR2 reads FQNEAQ (reference sequence). The CDR3 is made up of 12 amino acids. This CDR3 is CASSWASEKLFF. DNA for the CDR3: TGTGCCAGCAGCTGGGCTAGCGAAAAACTGTTTTTT.

This chain joins TRBV11-2 and TRBJ1-3; D call uncertain. This CDR3 has 13 residues. The germline V gene has CDR1 SGHAT and CDR2 FQNNGV. V dropped 2 bases and J dropped 4 bases, with 6 bases sitting between them. The CDR3 DNA follows: TGTGCCAGCAGCTTACTTGGGGGAAACACCATATATTTT. Amino acids: CASSLLGGNTIYF.

The chain carries TRBV7-9 and TRBJ2-7, with 7 bases fitting TRBD1. The CDR3 is 14 amino acids. V shed 5 bases and J 2 bases; nucleotides not matched to a gene: 6. CDR1 and CDR2 from the germline V gene are SEHNR and FQNEAQ (reference sequence). CDR3 in amino acids: CASSHEGAPYEQYF. Written as DNA, the CDR3 is TGTGCCAGCAGCCACGAGGGGGCCCCCTACGAGCAGTACTTC.

V and J are TRBV7-9 and TRBJ2-7; tentative D call: TRBD1 (6 bases). The germline V and J ends were trimmed by 6 bases and 0 bases, with 12 bases remaining between them. The CDR3 has 14 residues. Germline V gene lookup returns CDR1 SEHNR and CDR2 FQNEAQ (reference sequence). CDR3 sequence: CASRLGQSSYEQYF. CDR3 DNA: TGTGCCAGCAGACTCGGACAGAGCTCCTACGAGCAGTACTTC.

This sequence joins TRBV9 and TRBJ1-6; the D is unclear. The CDR3 length is 13 residues. The V gene lost 5 bases and the J gene lost 9 bases, with 12 bases spanning the gap. Looked up from germline, CDR1 is SGDLS and CDR2 is YYNGEE. The CDR3 DNA sequence: TGTGCCAGCAGGGCAGGCTCTAGTTCACCCCTCCACTTT. The encoded protein is CASRAGSSSPLHF. The complete variable domain, with remaining parts taken from reference TRBV9 and TRBJ1-6, reads DSGVTQTPKHLITATGQRVTLRCSPRSGDLSVYWYQQSLDQGLQFLIQYYNGEERAKGNILERFSAQQFPDLHSELNLSSLELGDSALYFCASRAGSSSPLHFGNGTRLTVT.

This chain connects TRBV29-1 to TRBJ2-7, with TRBD1 identical over 10 bases. The CDR3 covers 15 residues. Losses at the gene ends were 3 bases for V and 0 bases for J; bases not matched to a gene: 5. Germline V gene lookup returns CDR1 SQVTM and CDR2 ANQGSEA. In nucleotides, the CDR3 is TGCAGCGTTGATTCTCGGGACAGGGGCTCCTACGAGCAGTACTTC. Amino acids: CSVDSRDRGSYEQYF.

This clone has only one observation. The V gene is TRBV18, the J gene TRBJ2-2, with 12 nucleotides matching TRBD2. The CDR3 contains 18 residues. CDR1 and CDR2 (germline): KGHSH, LQKENI. J lost 4 bases, V lost 4 bases, and 10 bases had no gene match. CDR3 protein: CASSLRLAGAPGTGELFF. The CDR3 DNA sequence: TGTGCCAGCTCACTCCGACTAGCGGGGGCACCGGGCACCGGGGAGCTGTTTTTT.

V and J are TRBV5-5 and TRBJ1-2, with D hard to call. The CDR3 covers 16 residues. V was cut by 0 bases and J by 5 bases, with 17 bases left in between. Germline V gene lookup returns CDR1 SGHKS and CDR2 YYEKEE (reference sequence). The CDR3 protein is CASSLAVKLGGYGYTF. The CDR3 bases are TGTGCCAGCAGCTTGGCCGTCAAGTTGGGTGGATATGGCTACACCTTC.

The chain employs TRBV4-1 and TRBJ1-5, with 8 bases that match TRBD1. V lost 0 bases and J lost 8; bases outside the gene matches: 9. Germline V gene data show CDR1 as MGHRA and CDR2 as YSYEKL. This CDR3 has 16 amino acids. Here the CDR3 reads CASSQEIRTGSEPQHF. In nucleotides, the CDR3 is TGCGCCAGCAGCCAAGAGATCCGGACAGGGTCTGAGCCCCAGCATTTT.

This sequence joins TRBV3-1 (or the pseudogene TRBV3-2) and TRBJ1-4; maybe TRBD1 (6 bases). Germline CDR1 LGHDT, CDR2 YNNKEL (reference sequence). This CDR3 has 15 amino acids. With 2 bases removed from V and 5 bases from J, the gap between germline ends came to 12 bases. The CDR3 region is CASSQSKGGNEKLFF. CDR3 nucleotides: TGTGCCAGCAGCCAATCTAAGGGGGGAAATGAAAAACTGTTTTTT.

The V and J genes are TRBV27 and TRBJ1-1; D gene uncertain. Germline CDR1 MNHEY, CDR2 SMNVEV (reference sequence). The CDR3 has 14 amino acids. V lost 4 bases, J lost 4 bases, and 13 bases lay in between. The CDR3 sequence: CASSSILGSTEAFF. Written as DNA, the CDR3 is TGTGCCAGCAGTTCCATACTCGGTTCCACTGAAGCTTTCTTT.

This chain's CDR3 is CSGDRGDIQYF. The CDR3 region has the DNA TGCAGCGGGGACAGGGGGGACATTCAGTACTTC. The chain carries TRBV29-1 and TRBJ2-4, with 11 nucleotides matching TRBD1. Germline values: CDR1 SQVTM, CDR2 ANQGSEA. The V and J ends lost 7 bases and 8 bases, in that order; junction bases with no gene match: 1. CDR3 size: 11 residues.

The chain employs TRBV12-3 or TRBV12-4 and TRBJ1-1; 10 nucleotides line up with TRBD1. The CDR3 loop spans 13 amino acids. Losses at the gene ends were 6 bases for V and 8 bases for J; bases not matched to a gene: 6. Written as DNA, the CDR3 is TGTGCCAGCAGAAGTGACAGGGGGCGCGAAGCTTTCTTT. Translating gives CASRSDRGREAFF.

This chain uses TRBV19 with TRBJ2-7; 9 bases align to TRBD1. Germline V gene data show CDR1 as LNHDA and CDR2 as SQIVND (reference sequence). V shed 6 bases and J 3 bases; nucleotides not matched to a gene: 3. The CDR3 is 13 amino acids. The CDR3 nucleotides read TGTGCCAGTAGGGGGGACAGGGTCTACGAGCAGTACTTC. It yields the protein CASRGDRVYEQYF.

The rearrangement links TRBV6-2 or TRBV6-3 to TRBJ1-1; possible D gene TRBD1, 6 bases. The CDR3 length is 16 residues. V was cut by 0 bases and J by 6 bases, with 17 bases left in between. Germline V gene data show CDR1 as MNHEY and CDR2 as SVGEGT. In DNA, the CDR3 is TGTGCCAGCAGTTACTCCGAGGACAGCTATGGGCCTGAAGCTTTCTTT. Protein: CASSYSEDSYGPEAFF.

The chain carries TRBV6-5 and TRBJ1-1, with D uncertain. Per the germline V gene, CDR1 is MNHEY and CDR2 is SVGAGI. The CDR3 is made up of 12 amino acids. Trimming removed 0 bases at V and 11 bases at J, with 10 bases between. The CDR3 DNA reads TGTGCCAGCAGTTACTCGACGGGGATGGCTTTCTTT. Translated: CASSYSTGMAFF.

The V and J genes are TRBV5-8 and TRBJ2-4; TRBD1 matches 8 bases. The CDR3 runs 20 residues. From germline, CDR1 is SGHTS and CDR2 YDEGEE. The V gene end was trimmed by 4 bases and the J gene end by 4 bases; junction bases not matched to a gene: 22. The CDR3: CASSILGQGRIQTGKNIQYF. The CDR3 coding sequence is TGTGCCAGCAGCATCCTCGGACAGGGCCGCATCCAAACCGGGAAAAACATTCAGTACTTC.

V is TRBV6-6 and J is TRBJ2-7; D is ambiguous. Germline V CDR1 and CDR2: MNHNY, SVGAGI (reference sequence). This CDR3 comprises 15 residues. V lost 6 bases and J lost 2, with 17 bases in between. CDR3 nucleotide sequence: TGTGCCAGCAGCCCAGCCCCCAAGTTTGCCTACGAGCAGTACTTC. It translates to CASSPAPKFAYEQYF.

This chain connects TRBV7-2 to TRBJ2-7, with D tentatively TRBD1 (5 bases). The CDR3 runs 16 residues. Germline lookup yields CDR1 SGHTA and CDR2 FQGNSA. Trimming took 5 bases from V and 2 from J, leaving 19 bases between them. The CDR3 loop is CASSPLVGRPAYEQYF. The CDR3 nucleotides read TGTGCCAGCAGCCCGTTAGTGGGGCGACCCGCCTACGAGCAGTACTTC.